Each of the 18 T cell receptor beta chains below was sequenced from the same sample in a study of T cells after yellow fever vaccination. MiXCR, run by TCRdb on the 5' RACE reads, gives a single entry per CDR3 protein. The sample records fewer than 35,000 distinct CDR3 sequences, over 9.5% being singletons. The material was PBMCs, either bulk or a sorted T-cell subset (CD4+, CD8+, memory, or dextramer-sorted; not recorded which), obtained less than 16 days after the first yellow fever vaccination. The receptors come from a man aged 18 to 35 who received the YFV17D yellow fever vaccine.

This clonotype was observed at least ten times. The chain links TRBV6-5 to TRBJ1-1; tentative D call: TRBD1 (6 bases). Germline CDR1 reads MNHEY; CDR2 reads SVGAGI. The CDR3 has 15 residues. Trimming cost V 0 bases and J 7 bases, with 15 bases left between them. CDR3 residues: CASSYSLDSSFEAFF. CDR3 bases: TGTGCCAGCAGTTACTCTTTGGACAGCAGCTTTGAAGCTTTCTTT.

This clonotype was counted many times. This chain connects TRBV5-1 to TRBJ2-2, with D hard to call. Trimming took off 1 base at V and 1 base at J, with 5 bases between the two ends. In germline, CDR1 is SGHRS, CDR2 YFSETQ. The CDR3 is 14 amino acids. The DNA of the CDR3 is TGCGCCAGCAGCTTGTGGCTGAACACCGGGGAGCTGTTTTTT. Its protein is CASSLWLNTGELFF.

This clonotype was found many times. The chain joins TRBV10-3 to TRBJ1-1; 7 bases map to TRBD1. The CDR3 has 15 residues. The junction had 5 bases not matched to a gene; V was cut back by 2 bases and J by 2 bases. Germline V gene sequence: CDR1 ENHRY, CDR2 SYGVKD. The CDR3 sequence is CAISESRGGNTEAFF. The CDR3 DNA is TGTGCCATCAGTGAGAGCAGGGGGGGAAACACTGAAGCTTTCTTT.

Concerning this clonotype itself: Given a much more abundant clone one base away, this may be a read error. The CDR3 sequence: CATSDLQLGETKFF. The CDR3 nucleotides read TGTGCCACCAGTGATTTGCAGCTGGGTGAGACCAAGTTCTTC. The V gene is TRBV24-1, the J gene TRBJ2-1; D call uncertain. V lost 0 bases to trimming and J lost 14 bases, with 16 bases between them. CDR3 length: 14 residues. Germline CDR1 KGHDR, CDR2 SFDVKD.

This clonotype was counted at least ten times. This chain's CDR3 is CSARDGSASSYNEQFF. The CDR3 region has the DNA TGCAGTGCTAGAGATGGGTCGGCAAGCTCCTACAATGAGCAGTTCTTC. This chain connects TRBV20-1 to TRBJ2-1, with D unclear. Germline V CDR1 and CDR2: DFQATT, SNEGSKA (reference sequence). Trimming removed 0 bases from V and 0 bases from J, with 12 bases in between. This CDR3 has 16 amino acids.

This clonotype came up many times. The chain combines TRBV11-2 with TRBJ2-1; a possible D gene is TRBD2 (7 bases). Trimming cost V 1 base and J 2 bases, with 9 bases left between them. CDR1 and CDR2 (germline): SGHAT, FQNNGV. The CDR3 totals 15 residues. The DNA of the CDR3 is TGTGCCAGCAGCTTAGGGGGGGGGCCCTACAATGAGCAGTTCTTC. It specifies CASSLGGGPYNEQFF. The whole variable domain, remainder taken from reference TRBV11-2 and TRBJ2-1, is EAGVAQSPRYKIIEKRQSVAFWCNPISGHATLYWYQQILGQGPKLLIQFQNNGVVDDSQLPKDRFSAERLKGVDSTLKIQPAKLEDSAVYLCASSLGGGPYNEQFFGPGTRLTVL.

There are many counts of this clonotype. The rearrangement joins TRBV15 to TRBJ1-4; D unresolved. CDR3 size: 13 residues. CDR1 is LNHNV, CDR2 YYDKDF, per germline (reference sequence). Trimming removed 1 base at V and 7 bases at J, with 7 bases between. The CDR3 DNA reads TGTGCCACCAGCAGAGCGGGGTTTGAAAAACTGTTTTTT. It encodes CATSRAGFEKLFF.

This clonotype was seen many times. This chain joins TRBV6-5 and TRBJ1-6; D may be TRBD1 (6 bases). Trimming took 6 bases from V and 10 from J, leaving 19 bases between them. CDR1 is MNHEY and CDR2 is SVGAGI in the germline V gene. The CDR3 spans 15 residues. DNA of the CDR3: TGTGCCAGCAGCCTAAGGGGGGTTGTTGGGTCACCCCTCCACTTT. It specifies CASSLRGVVGSPLHF.

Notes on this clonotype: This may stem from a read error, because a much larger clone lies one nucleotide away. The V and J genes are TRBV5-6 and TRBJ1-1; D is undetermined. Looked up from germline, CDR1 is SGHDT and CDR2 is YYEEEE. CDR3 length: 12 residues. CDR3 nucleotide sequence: TGTGCCATCAGCTTGATCTCCGGTGAAGCTTTCTTT. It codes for CAISLISGEAFF.

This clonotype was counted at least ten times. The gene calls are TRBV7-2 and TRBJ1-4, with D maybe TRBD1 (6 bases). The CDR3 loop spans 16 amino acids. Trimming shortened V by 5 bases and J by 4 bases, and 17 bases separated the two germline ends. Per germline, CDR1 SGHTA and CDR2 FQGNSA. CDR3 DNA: TGTGCCAGCAGCATCCGACTGGGGGCAGATAATGAAAAACTGTTTTTT. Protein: CASSIRLGADNEKLFF.

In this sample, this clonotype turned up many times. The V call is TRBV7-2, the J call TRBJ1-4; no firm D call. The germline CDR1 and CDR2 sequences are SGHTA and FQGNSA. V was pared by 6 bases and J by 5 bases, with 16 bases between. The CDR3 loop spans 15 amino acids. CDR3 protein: CASRRAVQPNEKLFF. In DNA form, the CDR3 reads TGTGCCAGCAGGCGAGCAGTCCAGCCCAATGAAAAACTGTTTTTT. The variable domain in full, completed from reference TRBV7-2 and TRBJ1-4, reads GAGVSQSPSNKVTEKGKDVELRCDPISGHTALYWYRQSLGQGLEFLIYFQGNSAPDKSGLPSDRFSAERTGGSVSTLTIQRTQQEDSAVYLCASRRAVQPNEKLFFGSGTQLSVL.

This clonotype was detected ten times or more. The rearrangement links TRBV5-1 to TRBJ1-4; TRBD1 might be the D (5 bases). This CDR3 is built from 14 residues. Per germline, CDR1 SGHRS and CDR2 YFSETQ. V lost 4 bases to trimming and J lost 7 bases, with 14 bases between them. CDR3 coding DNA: TGCGCCAGCAGCCTTCAGGGTAGTGGTGAAAAACTGTTTTTT. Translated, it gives CASSLQGSGEKLFF. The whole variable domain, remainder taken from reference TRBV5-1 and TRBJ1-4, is KAGVTQTPRYLIKTRGQQVTLSCSPISGHRSVSWYQQTPGQGLQFLFEYFSETQRNKGNFPGRFSGRQFSNSRSEMNVSTLELGDSALYLCASSLQGSGEKLFFGSGTQLSVL.

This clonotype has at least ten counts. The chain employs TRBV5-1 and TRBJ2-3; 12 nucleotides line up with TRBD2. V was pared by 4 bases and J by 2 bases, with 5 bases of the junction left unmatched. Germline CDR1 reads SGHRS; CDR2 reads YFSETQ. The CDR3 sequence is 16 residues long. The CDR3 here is CASSLGTSGSTDTQYF. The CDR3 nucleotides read TGCGCCAGCAGCCTTGGGACTAGCGGGTCCACAGATACGCAGTATTTT.

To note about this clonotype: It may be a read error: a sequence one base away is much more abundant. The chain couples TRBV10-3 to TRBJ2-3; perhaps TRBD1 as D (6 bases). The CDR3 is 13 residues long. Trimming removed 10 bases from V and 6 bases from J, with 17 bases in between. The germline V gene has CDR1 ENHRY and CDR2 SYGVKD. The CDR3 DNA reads TGTGCCACCTTGGGACACGCGGCGGATACGCAGTATTTT. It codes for CATLGHAADTQYF.

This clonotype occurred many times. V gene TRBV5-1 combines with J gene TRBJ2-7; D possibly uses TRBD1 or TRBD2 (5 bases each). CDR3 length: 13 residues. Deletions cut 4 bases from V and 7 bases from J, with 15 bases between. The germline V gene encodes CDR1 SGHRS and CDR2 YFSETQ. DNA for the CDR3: TGCGCCAGCAGCCCCGGGACCCTCCCAGAGCAGTACTTC. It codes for CASSPGTLPEQYF.

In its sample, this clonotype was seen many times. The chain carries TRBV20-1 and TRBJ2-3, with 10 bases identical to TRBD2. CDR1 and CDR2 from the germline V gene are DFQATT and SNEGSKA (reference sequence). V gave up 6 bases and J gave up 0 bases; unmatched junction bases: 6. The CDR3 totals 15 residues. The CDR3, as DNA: TGCAGTGCATACCGGACTAGCGGAAGCACAGATACGCAGTATTTT. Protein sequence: CSAYRTSGSTDTQYF.

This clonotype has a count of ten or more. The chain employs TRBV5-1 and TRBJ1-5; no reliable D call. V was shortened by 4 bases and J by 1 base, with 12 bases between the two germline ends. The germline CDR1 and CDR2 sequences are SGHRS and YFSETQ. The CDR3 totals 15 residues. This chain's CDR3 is CASSPLGNSNQPQHF. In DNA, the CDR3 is TGCGCCAGCAGCCCCTTAGGTAACAGCAATCAGCCCCAGCATTTT.

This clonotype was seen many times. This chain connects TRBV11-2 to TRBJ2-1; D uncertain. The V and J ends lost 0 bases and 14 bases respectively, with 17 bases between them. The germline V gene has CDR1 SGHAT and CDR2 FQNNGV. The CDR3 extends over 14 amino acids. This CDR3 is CASSLDPLSGREFF. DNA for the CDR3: TGTGCCAGCAGCTTAGACCCCCTCAGTGGTCGTGAGTTCTTC.